What follows is one T cell receptor (beta chain) and its context. The entry originates in a study of blood T cell repertoires in COVID-19. The CDR3 totals 12 residues. Trimming removed 7 bases at V and 3 bases at J, with 9 bases between. Germline CDR1 MNHNY, CDR2 SVGAGI (reference sequence). In the original processing: Scientists estimated how many nucleated cells there were by amplifying reference gene primers. Some clones are missing from TCRdb's copy, which holds only in-frame ones; the method was immunoSEQ multiplex PCR. V, J and clone size are taken as reported in that table, and D and trimming were inferred from the DNA itself. The table includes about 490,000 clones, approximately 85% detected once.

This receptor was taken from a human donor in a cohort sampled during active COVID-19. Sequencing was carried out using peripheral blood. The chain carries TRBV6-6 and TRBJ1-1; weak D call: TRBD1 (5 bases). The CDR3 loop reads CASNRRDTEAFF. The CDR3, as DNA: TGTGCCAGCAACAGGCGAGACACTGAAGCTTTCTTT.